This T cell receptor (beta chain) was identified during a study of PD-1 blockade in classical Hodgkin lymphoma. The V end lost 5 bases, the J end lost 8 bases, and 18 bases lay between the germline ends. The germline V gene encodes CDR1 GTSNPN and CDR2 SVGIG (reference sequence). This CDR3 region has 13 residues. Exposure to brentuximab vedotin varied, and each patient had relapsed following autologous stem cell transplantation. Classification of best responses gave complete response, partial response or progressive disease. Assay: immunoSEQ multiplex PCR; the TCRdb copy retains only in-frame clones and omits some. Of 20,000 to 30,000 clones in the sample, approximately 80% are singletons; the top ten hold about 20%.

The chain links TRBV30 to TRBJ1-2, with D unclear. This clonotype originated in a human donor with classical Hodgkin lymphoma. This sample comprised peripheral blood mononuclear cells (PBMCs), obtained before the second cycle of nivolumab. The CDR3 nucleotides read TGTGCCTGGGTCCGGCCCCGGACGTTAGGCTACACCTTC. Translation: CAWVRPRTLGYTF.